These 21 T cell receptor beta chains originate from one sample sequenced in a study of tissue T cells after allogeneic stem cell transplantation. The protocol was immunoSEQ multiplex PCR, while the TCRdb copy is restricted to in-frame clones and leaves out a portion. The sample comprises about 50,000 clones, approximately 73% of which are singletons, and about 0.7% rests with the top ten. Sequenced material: sorted cells pooled from one or two spleens. The receptors derive from a pool of C57BL/6 mice in good health.

The table lists this clone with a count of one. Mouse germline and gene names are used. Read sequence stops 1 residue before the CDR3 end, and the germline J gene provides the missing end. The V call is TRBV1, the J call TRBJ2-4; 10 bases align to TRBD1. CDR3 length: 16 amino acids. Germline V gives CDR1 NSQYPW, CDR2 LRSPGD (reference sequence). V lost 4 bases to trimming and J lost 1 base; unmatched junction nucleotides: 5. CDR3 protein: CTCSVSGTGGQNTLYF. CDR3 DNA, as far as it was read: TGCACCTGCAGTGTCTCCGGGACAGGGGGTCAAAACACCTTGTAC.

A word on this clone: Gene labels here are mouse ones. The read terminates 1 residue before the CDR3 end, so the remaining end is supplied by the germline J gene. V gene TRBV31 combines with J gene TRBJ2-2, with unresolved D. Germline CDR1 is GKSSPN and CDR2 is SITVG. The germline V and J ends were trimmed by 0 bases and 5 bases, with 4 bases remaining between them. The CDR3 is 12 amino acids. CDR3 DNA, as far as it was read: TGTGCCTGGAGTCTGGGTACCGGGCAGCTCTAC. Translation: CAWSLGTGQLY. The full CDR3 protein reads CAWSLGTGQLYF.

With respect to this clone: Gene names denote mouse genes. Read data end 1 residue before the CDR3 end; the end is taken from the germline J gene. The chain joins TRBV3 to TRBJ1-3; D uncertain. V dropped 2 bases and J dropped 0 bases, with 5 bases sitting between them. The CDR3 consists of 14 residues. Germline V lookup: CDR1 SNHLY, CDR2 FYNGKV (reference sequence). The DNA read from the CDR3 is TGTGCCAGCAGCTTAAAAAATTCTGGAAATACGCTCTAT. Amino acids: CASSLKNSGNTLY. The full CDR3 protein reads CASSLKNSGNTLYF.

Notes on this clone: These gene names are mouse names. The read halts 1 residue ahead of the CDR3 end, with the missing end drawn from the germline J gene. Other nucleotide sequences in the sample specify the same CDR3. The rearrangement links TRBV5 to TRBJ2-7; D gene unclear. CDR1 is LGHNA and CDR2 is YNLKQL in the germline V gene (reference sequence). The V gene lost 0 bases and the J gene lost 4 bases, with 7 bases spanning the gap. CDR3 length equals 13 residues. The sequenced CDR3 bases are TGTGCCAGCAGCCAAGACCGCCAGTATGAACAGTAC. This translates into CASSQDRQYEQY. The full CDR3 protein reads CASSQDRQYEQYF.

This clone has a handful of counts. Gene and germline names: mouse. The sequence runs out 1 residue before the end of the CDR3; the remainder is reconstructed from the germline J gene. The chain has TRBV3 and TRBJ2-7; D might be TRBD2 (6 bases). In germline, CDR1 is SNHLY, CDR2 FYNGKV (reference sequence). The CDR3 totals 12 residues. The V and J ends lost 3 bases and 7 bases respectively, with 10 bases between them. Incomplete CDR3 DNA: TGTGCCAGCAGCTTGGGGGGAGGGGAACAGTAC. It is translated as CASSLGGGEQY. The full CDR3 is CASSLGGGEQYF.

Concerning this clone: Any gene name here is a mouse gene name. From the germline J gene comes the end of the CDR3, since the read stops 1 residue before it. The gene calls are TRBV29 and TRBJ2-7, with a weak D call TRBD2 (5 bases). The CDR3 extends over 13 amino acids. The V gene lost 6 bases and the J gene lost 4 bases, with 13 bases spanning the gap. The germline CDR1 and CDR2 sequences are MSHET and SYDVDS. CDR3 DNA, as far as it was read: TGTGCTAGCAGGCCCCGGACTTTTTATGAACAGTAC. Residues: CASRPRTFYEQY. The entire CDR3 protein reads CASRPRTFYEQYF.

As to this clone: The germline and genes are mouse ones. Read coverage stops 1 residue before the CDR3 terminus; the germline J gene supplies the remainder. This chain connects TRBV3 to TRBJ1-5, with a possible D match to TRBD1 (5 bases). CDR1 and CDR2 from the germline V gene are SNHLY and FYNGKV (reference sequence). V was pared by 1 base and J by 0 bases, with 7 bases between. The CDR3 sequence is 15 residues long. The DNA read from the CDR3 is TGTGCCAGCAGCTTAGAGGGGTATAACAACCAGGCTCCGCTT. Translation gives CASSLEGYNNQAPL. The full-length CDR3 reads as CASSLEGYNNQAPLF.

Details on this clone: The genes and germline here are from mouse. Sequencing ends 1 residue short of the CDR3 end; the germline J gene provides the rest. V and J are TRBV15 and TRBJ2-1; 11 bases agree with TRBD2. This CDR3 has 15 amino acids. With 5 bases clipped from V and 3 bases from J, the junction kept 3 bases outside the gene matches. Per germline, CDR1 SGHND and CDR2 FRSKSL. Partial CDR3 DNA: TGTGCCAGCAGTCTCGACTGGGGGGGCTATGCTGAGCAGTTC. Amino acid sequence: CASSLDWGGYAEQF. The complete CDR3 sequence is CASSLDWGGYAEQFF.

This clone has more than one count but fewer than ten. Genes here carry mouse names. The read finishes 1 residue shy of the CDR3 end, and the germline J gene is used to complete it. Different DNA sequences within this sample yield the same CDR3. V gene TRBV15 combines with J gene TRBJ2-7; tentatively, D is TRBD1 or TRBD2 (5 bases each). V gave up 1 base and J gave up 0 bases, with 7 bases separating them. Germline V lookup: CDR1 SGHND, CDR2 FRSKSL. The CDR3 runs to 14 residues. Partial CDR3 DNA: TGTGCCAGCAGTTTAGGGGGGAGCTCCTATGAACAGTAC. This gives the protein CASSLGGSSYEQY. The whole CDR3 sequence reads CASSLGGSSYEQYF.

Turning to this clone: Gene names denote mouse genes. Sequencing ends 1 residue short of the CDR3 end; the germline J gene provides the rest. V gene TRBV31 combines with J gene TRBJ2-5; no reliable D call. V lost 2 bases, J lost 0 bases, and 6 bases lay in between. CDR3 length: 13 amino acids. Germline assignment: CDR1 GKSSPN and CDR2 SITVG. The CDR3: CAWSGDNQDTQYF. The sequenced CDR3 bases are TGTGCCTGGAGTGGAGATAACCAAGACACCCAGTAC.

This clone was seen a handful of times. Any gene name here is a mouse gene name. The read halts 1 residue ahead of the CDR3 end, with the missing end drawn from the germline J gene. At the DNA level, this CDR3 is encoded by other sequences in the same sample as well. This chain joins TRBV3 and TRBJ2-7, with 9 bases that match TRBD2. The CDR3 is 13 residues long. V was clipped by 4 bases and J by 3 bases; unmatched bases: 1. In germline, CDR1 is SNHLY, CDR2 FYNGKV (reference sequence). The CDR3 DNA, read in part, is TGTGCCAGCAGCTCGACTGGGGGCTATGAACAGTAC. It is translated as CASSSTGGYEQY. The CDR3 as a whole reads CASSSTGGYEQYF.

This clone was observed a handful of times. Gene names and germline match the mouse. The part of the CDR3 DNA that was read is TGTAGTTCTAGAAACAGGGTTTATGAACAGTAC. Protein sequence: CSSRNRVYEQY. The CDR3, in full, reads CSSRNRVYEQYF. The rearrangement uses TRBV30 and TRBJ2-7; maybe TRBD1 (6 bases). The read ends 1 residue shy of where the CDR3 ends; the end is completed using the germline J gene. This CDR3 region has 12 residues. V was pared by 2 bases and J by 4 bases, with 9 bases between. The V gene's germline CDR1 is SQVVS and CDR2 ANEGSEA.

On this clone itself: Germline and genes here are mouse. Sequencing ends 1 residue short of the CDR3 end; the germline J gene provides the rest. V is TRBV3 and J is TRBJ2-1; 7 bases match TRBD1. Per the germline V gene, CDR1 is SNHLY and CDR2 is FYNGKV (reference sequence). The CDR3 extends over 13 amino acids. V shed 5 bases and J 7 bases; nucleotides not matched to a gene: 5. CDR3: CASSPTGRAEQFF. The DNA read from the CDR3 is TGTGCCAGCAGCCCGACAGGGCGGGCTGAGCAGTTC.

In its sample, this clone was seen once. Germline and genes: mouse. The sequenced fragment ends 1 residue before the CDR3 boundary, so the rest is inferred from the germline J gene. V is TRBV13-1 and J is TRBJ2-3; 10 nucleotides agree with TRBD2. V was clipped by 0 bases and J by 4 bases; unmatched bases: 2. This CDR3 comprises 15 residues. Germline values: CDR1 NSHNY, CDR2 SYGAGN. The CDR3 reads CASSDAGLGTETLYF. The CDR3 bases that were read are TGTGCCAGCAGTGATGCGGGACTGGGGACAGAAACGCTGTAT.

About this clone itself: Gene names follow the mouse nomenclature. The read gets to within 1 residue of the CDR3 end, and the germline J gene fills in the rest. The gene calls are TRBV13-2 and TRBJ2-1, with TRBD1 identical over 7 bases. Germline assignment: CDR1 NNHNN and CDR2 SYGAGS (reference sequence). The ends lost 5 bases at V and 5 bases at J; junction bases unmatched: 10. CDR3 length: 15 residues. The CDR3 sequence is CASGHDRVGDAEQFF. CDR3 DNA, as far as it was read: TGTGCCAGCGGCCACGACAGGGTGGGAGATGCTGAGCAGTTC.

Points on this clone: Mouse gene names and germline throughout. The read terminates 1 residue ahead of where the CDR3 ends, so the germline J gene completes it. This chain joins TRBV31 and TRBJ2-1; either TRBD1 or TRBD2 may fit D (5 bases each). This CDR3 contains 13 residues. Trimming took off 0 bases at V and 5 bases at J, with 8 bases between the two ends. The germline CDR1 and CDR2 sequences are GKSSPN and SITVG. The CDR3 loop is CAWSLGEDAEQFF. The DNA read from the CDR3 is TGTGCCTGGAGTCTGGGGGAGGATGCTGAGCAGTTC.

With regard to this clone: Genes here carry mouse names. The read finishes 1 residue shy of the CDR3 end, and the germline J gene is used to complete it. This chain uses TRBV19 with TRBJ1-4, with TRBD1 identical over 8 bases. The CDR3 has 16 amino acids. V dropped 6 bases and J dropped 0; count of bases not matched to a gene: 7. Germline V gene sequence: CDR1 FNHDT, CDR2 SITEND (reference sequence). CDR3 bases read: TGTGCCAGCACTCTGACAGGGGTCTTTTCCAACGAAAGATTATTT. It encodes CASTLTGVFSNERLF. In full, the CDR3 is CASTLTGVFSNERLFF. The full variable domain, rest sourced from reference TRBV19 and TRBJ1-4, is GGIITQTPKFLIGQEGQKLTLKCQQNFNHDTMYWYRQDSGKGLRLIYYSITENDLQKGDLSEGYDASREKKSSFSLTVTSAQKNEMAVFLCASTLTGVFSNERLFFGHGTKLSVL.

Worth noting for this clone: The germline and genes are mouse ones. The read stops 1 residue short of the end of the CDR3; the missing end is completed from the germline J gene. The gene calls are TRBV12-2 and TRBJ2-1; 10 positions match TRBD2. Trimming cost V 4 bases and J 5 bases; bases outside gene matches: 1. Looked up from germline, CDR1 is SGHLS and CDR2 is HYDKME. The CDR3 is 13 amino acids. CDR3 protein: CASSGTGDAEQFF. The CDR3 bases that were read are TGTGCCAGCTCCGGGACTGGGGATGCTGAGCAGTTC.

This clone was recorded a few times. Mouse gene names and germline throughout. The CDR3 end lies 1 residue beyond the end of the read and is filled in from the germline J gene. The rearrangement links TRBV1 to TRBJ2-4; 7 bases fit TRBD2. CDR3 size: 15 residues. Germline lookup yields CDR1 NSQYPW and CDR2 LRSPGD (reference sequence). V trimming: 3 bases; J trimming: 0 bases; junction bases outside the gene matches: 3. The CDR3 DNA, read in part, is TGCACCTGCAGTGCTGGGGGGTCTAGTCAAAACACCTTGTAC. It yields the protein CTCSAGGSSQNTLY. The whole CDR3 is CTCSAGGSSQNTLYF.

Concerning this clone itself: Gene names are the mouse ones. The CDR3 end lies 1 residue beyond the end of the read and is filled in from the germline J gene. This rearrangement joins TRBV19 to TRBJ1-4; D is possibly TRBD1 (6 bases). The ends were cut back, 0 bases at V and 4 bases at J, with 10 bases in the middle. The CDR3 is 15 amino acids. Germline V gene sequence: CDR1 FNHDT, CDR2 SITEND (reference sequence). CDR3 DNA, as far as it was read: TGTGCCAGCAGTATAGACGGGACATTCAACGAAAGATTATTT. Translation gives CASSIDGTFNERLF. The entire CDR3 is CASSIDGTFNERLFF.

Comments on this clone: Gene names refer to mouse genes. The CDR3 goes on 1 residue after the read ends, and that part is filled in from the germline J gene. The chain recombines TRBV1 with TRBJ2-7; 14 nucleotides line up with TRBD2. V lost 0 bases, J lost 7 bases, and 5 bases stayed unmatched. CDR1 and CDR2 (germline): NSQYPW, LRSPGD (reference sequence). The CDR3 covers 16 residues. The CDR3 sequence is CTCSADRDWGGWEQYF. The sequenced part of the CDR3 DNA is TGCACCTGCAGTGCAGATCGGGACTGGGGGGGCTGGGAACAGTAC.